This T cell receptor (beta chain) was sequenced in a study of regulatory T cells in long-lasting Graves disease. General study findings and limits: For persistent Graves' patients, TCR diversity was lower than for newly diagnosed ones. Fewer public clonotypes were shared by new patients (roughly 970) than by persistent patients (about 3,000). Sample size, which was small, may have reduced accuracy.

TCR beta libraries were built with iRepertoire HTBI primers and Arm-PCR of CDR3 regions. TCRdb independently ran MiXCR on the multiplex PCR reads; one entry per CDR3 protein. The repertoire has more than 350,000 distinct CDR3 sequences, 21% of them found once; the top ten carry approximately 14%. This clonotype was seen at least ten times. The antigen is not known. The CDR3 consists of 15 residues. V shed 4 bases and J 1 base; nucleotides not matched to a gene: 4. Germline V gene lookup returns CDR1 SQVTM and CDR2 ANQGSEA. The time point was: persistent/refractory GD, antithyroid drugs over 5 years with positive TRAb. With RNA extracted from PBMCs as input, the TCR library was made.

Material: peripheral blood mononuclear cells (PBMCs), obtained when the disease was refractory, from a patient treated with antithyroid drugs. The chain combines TRBV29-1 with TRBJ2-5; TRBD2 aligns across 12 bases. The TCR originated in a female donor with Graves disease. The CDR3 DNA reads TGCAGCGTTGGGACTAGCGGGATACCCCAAGAGACCCAGTACTTC. It encodes CSVGTSGIPQETQYF.